This T cell receptor (beta chain) stems from a study of beta chain features in type 1 diabetes. General study results and limits: TCRB CDR3s from Type 1 diabetes patients were moderately but significantly shorter in all four CD4+ subsets.

CD4+ naive, central memory, regulatory and stem cell-like memory cells were sorted via CD45RO/CCR7/CD25/CD127/CD95/CD27. The CDR3 is made up of 16 amino acids. V was shortened by 2 bases and J by 0 bases, with 13 bases between the two germline ends. Germline CDR1 is SGHVS and CDR2 is FQNEAQ. Concerning this clone itself: Its specificity is not known.

Investigators reverse transcribed all isolated RNA, so they sequenced expressed TCRB transcripts. Some 3.6 million reads on average were seen across naive, central memory and regulatory T cell samples. Only in-frame clones appear in the TCRdb table, and some are missing; sequencing was by immunoSEQ multiplex PCR. In the table there are fewer than 500,000 clones, 11% to 15% of which are singletons. Input material: naive CD4+ T cells from blood. The sequence was obtained from a man aged 30-40 years in good health. The chain has TRBV7-8 and TRBJ1-2; D remains ambiguous. CDR3 DNA sequence: TGTGCCAGCAGCTTACAATTCCGCCAGACTAACTATGGCTACACCTTC. It is translated as CASSLQFRQTNYGYTF.